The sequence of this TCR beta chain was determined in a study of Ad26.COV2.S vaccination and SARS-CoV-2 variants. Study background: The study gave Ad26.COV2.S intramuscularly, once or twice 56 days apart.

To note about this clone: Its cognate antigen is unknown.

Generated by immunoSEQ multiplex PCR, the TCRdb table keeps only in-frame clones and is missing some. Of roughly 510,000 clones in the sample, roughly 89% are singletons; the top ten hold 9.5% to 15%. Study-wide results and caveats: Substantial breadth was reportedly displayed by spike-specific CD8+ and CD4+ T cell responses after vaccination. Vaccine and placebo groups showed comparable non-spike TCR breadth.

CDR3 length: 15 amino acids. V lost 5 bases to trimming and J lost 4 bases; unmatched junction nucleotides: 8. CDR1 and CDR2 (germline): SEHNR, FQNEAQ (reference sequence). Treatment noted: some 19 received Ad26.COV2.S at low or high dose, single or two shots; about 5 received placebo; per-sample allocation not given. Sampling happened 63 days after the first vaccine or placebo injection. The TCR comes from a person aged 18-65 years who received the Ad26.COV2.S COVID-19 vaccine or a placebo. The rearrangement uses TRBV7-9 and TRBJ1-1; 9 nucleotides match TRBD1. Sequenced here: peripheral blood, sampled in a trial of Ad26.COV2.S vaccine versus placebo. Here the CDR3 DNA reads TGTGCCAGCAGCGAGCAAGGGACAGGGAGCACTGAAGCTTTCTTT. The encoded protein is CASSEQGTGSTEAFF. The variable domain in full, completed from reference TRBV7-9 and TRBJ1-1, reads DTGVSQNPRHKITKRGQNVTFRCDPISEHNRLYWYRQTLGQGPEFLTYFQNEAQLEKSRLLSDRFSAERPKGSFSTLEIQRTEQGDSAMYLCASSEQGTGSTEAFFGQGTRLTVV.